This is a list of T cell receptor beta chains from one sample in a study of blood T cells in healthy people across ages. TCRdb ran MiXCR on the 5' RACE reads and lists one entry per CDR3 protein. The table has some 550,000 distinct CDR3 sequences, 40% to 55% seen once. Specimen: blood. The receptors stem from a man of 80 years or more in good health. The CDR3 runs from the conserved cysteine through the conserved F or W.

TRBV7-9	TRBJ2-1	CASSLVSQPYNEQFF
TRBV6-5	TRBJ1-5	CASSTGWGDQPQHF
TRBV7-9	TRBJ2-1	CASSLMGFDEQFF
TRBV3-1	TRBJ2-1	CASSQIAGGSGEQFF
TRBV9	TRBJ2-3	CASSVFPQGAQYF
TRBV4-1	TRBJ1-1	CASSQGWGEDTEAFF
TRBV5-5	TRBJ1-6	CASSFGTEGHSLHF
TRBV4-3	TRBJ2-1	CASSQGPRGGHNEQFF
TRBV28	TRBJ2-5	CASTLASGSGTQYF
TRBV29-1	TRBJ2-3	CSVDLADTQYF
TRBV30	TRBJ2-7	CAWSVRFYEQYF
TRBV24-1	TRBJ1-2	CATSESGFGYTF
TRBV24-1	TRBJ2-3	CATRGQDQGGTQYF
TRBV20-1	TRBJ2-1	CSASPRGDEQFF
TRBV20-1	TRBJ2-5	CSARMTSGAQEQYF
TRBV20-1	TRBJ2-1	CSAPEAGQPYNEQFF
TRBV20-1	TRBJ2-7	CSAKGVNEQYF
TRBV5-1	TRBJ2-7	CASSLEALYEQYF
TRBV20-1	TRBJ2-7	CSASPGGRAYEQYF
TRBV4-2	TRBJ2-3	CASSQVLAGSYGTQYF
TRBV20-1	TRBJ2-1	CSARTGIAYNEQFF
TRBV28	TRBJ2-3	CASSRYRDLSDTQYF
TRBV12-3/TRBV12-4	TRBJ1-4	CASRGSGMRGEKLFF
TRBV30	TRBJ2-7	CAWSMGREQYF
TRBV9	TRBJ2-5	CASSPHSGQETQYF
TRBV20-1	TRBJ2-7	CSAPMGGNSYEQYF
TRBV10-2	TRBJ2-3	CATSDVLAGRNTDTQYF
TRBV28	TRBJ1-4	CASIQQGANEKLFF
TRBV20-1	TRBJ2-1	CSARVMREPEQFF
TRBV7-9	TRBJ2-2	CASGSSGGNSGTGELFF
TRBV18	TRBJ2-3	CASSPRQVGVLWTSTDTQYF
TRBV7-2	TRBJ2-1	CASSLQRECEQFF
TRBV20-1	TRBJ1-5	CSAREGNGNQPQHF
TRBV29-1	TRBJ2-4	CSCVVAKNIQYF
TRBV7-2	TRBJ2-5	CASTGLAGGETQYF
TRBV7-3	TRBJ2-1	CASSLTGRGTGNYNEQFF
TRBV20-1	TRBJ2-5	CSADRGVETQYF
TRBV5-1	TRBJ1-1	CASSDRGGDTEAFF
TRBV5-1	TRBJ2-3	CASSPLAGRGTDTQYF
TRBV10-3	.	CAIEDRPGEQYF
TRBV2	TRBJ2-7	CTSSGQGSEQYF
TRBV6-6	TRBJ2-7	CASRAPGGEQYF
TRBV7-9	.	CASGLDGGAFNEQYF
TRBV9	TRBJ2-1	CASSVAPTSLVQFF
TRBV3-1	TRBJ1-1	CASSQASVLEAFF
TRBV29-1	TRBJ1-2	CSVESGLGYTF
TRBV12-3/TRBV12-4	TRBJ1-2	CASRARGGTDYGYTF
TRBV6-6	TRBJ2-1	CASRTSGKAHNEQFF
TRBV7-2	TRBJ2-3	CASSLVGGSSTDTQYF
TRBV6-6	TRBJ2-3	CASSVQGMDTQYF